The subject of this entry is one T cell receptor (beta chain). The data originate from a study of blood T cell repertoires in COVID-19. The CDR3 contains 15 residues. V trimming: 4 bases; J trimming: 3 bases; junction bases outside the gene matches: 4. Germline loops: CDR1 SGHTA, CDR2 FQGNSA. Some clones are missing from TCRdb's copy, which holds only in-frame ones; the method was immunoSEQ multiplex PCR. Of hundreds of thousands of clones listed, 89% are singletons. The chain employs TRBV7-2 and TRBJ1-5; 9 bases fit TRBD1. Sequenced material: peripheral blood. This sequence was found in a man aged 60 to 69 who had recovered from COVID-19. This CDR3 is CASSSGTGINQPQHF. CDR3 in DNA: TGTGCCAGCAGCTCCGGGACAGGGATCAATCAGCCCCAGCATTTT.